The TCR beta chain described here comes from a study of early T cells in non-severe SARS-CoV-2 infection. TCRdb reprocessed the 5' RACE reads via MiXCR and lists one record per CDR3 protein. The sample includes roughly 69,000 distinct CDR3 sequences, around a tenth of them seen just once. The V and J ends lost 5 bases and 2 bases respectively, with 13 bases between them. The CDR3 is 14 amino acids. CDR1 and CDR2 (germline): SQVTM, ANQGSEA. The gene calls are TRBV29-1 and TRBJ1-5, with D unresolved. This TCR derives from an adult who was a healthcare worker with PCR-confirmed SARS-CoV-2 infection or an uninfected control (not recorded which). The material sequenced was whole blood. The CDR3 DNA is TGCAGCGTTCGGGAGACTGGGGGCAATCAGCCCCAGCATTTT. This sequence encodes CSVRETGGNQPQHF.